The clone carrying this TCR beta chain was observed a few times. The antigen is unknown. A J-beta primer mix and a sample-barcoded 5' primer were used in a second PCR of about 7 to 11 cycles. TCRdb re-called the 5' RACE reads through MiXCR, storing one row per CDR3 protein. The sample shows some 640,000 distinct CDR3 sequences, roughly 49% of them seen only once. The germline CDR1 and CDR2 sequences are SNHLY and FYNNEI. With V trimmed by 6 bases and J by 2 bases, 8 bases remained unmatched. The CDR3 is made up of 16 amino acids. The data were taken from a study of blood T cells in healthy people across ages. Study summary: Per two T cells, template switching captured roughly one barcoded beta molecule.

Study results and caveats: As naive T cell percentage varied, TCR beta diversity correlated strongly with it. A roughly linear age-dependent decrease characterized TCR beta diversity per million T cells.

The sample consisted of blood. The chain uses TRBV2 and TRBJ2-5; 11 bases are shared with TRBD1. The source is a woman aged 55-69 years in good health. CDR3 nucleotides: TGTGCCAGCAGAGATTTGGGGACAGGGGGACAAGAGACCCAGTACTTC. Translated: CASRDLGTGGQETQYF.